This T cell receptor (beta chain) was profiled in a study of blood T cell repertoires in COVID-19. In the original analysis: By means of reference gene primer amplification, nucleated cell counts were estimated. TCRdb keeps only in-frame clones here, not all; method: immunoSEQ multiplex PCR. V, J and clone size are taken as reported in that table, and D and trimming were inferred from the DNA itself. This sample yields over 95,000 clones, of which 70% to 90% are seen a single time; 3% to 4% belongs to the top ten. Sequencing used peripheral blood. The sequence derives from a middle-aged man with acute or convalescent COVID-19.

The CDR3 DNA reads TGCAGTGCTAGCGGTGTCTCTGGCTACACCTTC. It is translated as CSASGVSGYTF. This rearrangement joins TRBV20-1 to TRBJ1-2; D remains ambiguous. There are 11 residues in the CDR3. Between the trimmed V and J ends, which lost 3 bases and 7 bases, there was a span of 9 bases. The germline CDR1 and CDR2 sequences are DFQATT and SNEGSKA (reference sequence).